The 30 T cell receptor beta chains reported below all come from one sample, sequenced in a study of cytomegalovirus exposure and HLA in healthy donors. PCR used 60 Vbeta primers and 13 Jbeta primers. Sequencing used immunoSEQ multiplex PCR; TCRdb keeps in-frame clones, though not all of them. The sample shows around 200,000 clones, roughly 80% of them seen only once. Sequenced sample: PBMCs. These TCRs come from a woman aged 18-29 years in good health and CMV-seronegative.

The V call is TRBV19, the J call TRBJ1-4, with 7 nucleotides matching TRBD1. CDR1 and CDR2 (germline): LNHDA, SQIVND (reference sequence). V was clipped by 6 bases and J by 3 bases; unmatched bases: 7. The CDR3 is 15 residues long. In DNA form, the CDR3 reads TGTGCCAGTAGAAAGGGGGCGACGGCTAATGAAAAACTGTTTTTT. Translating it yields CASRKGATANEKLFF.

The chain combines TRBV19 with TRBJ1-2, with a tentative D call TRBD1 (5 bases). With 7 bases removed from V and 4 bases from J, the gap between germline ends came to 16 bases. CDR1 and CDR2 from the germline V gene are LNHDA and SQIVND (reference sequence). This CDR3 has 14 residues. CDR3: CASIPGGQLYGYTF. For the CDR3, the DNA is TGTGCCAGTATACCGGGAGGACAACTCTATGGCTACACCTTC. Full variable domain (remainder filled in from reference TRBV19 and TRBJ1-2): DGGITQSPKYLFRKEGQNVTLSCEQNLNHDAMYWYRQDPGQGLRLIYYSQIVNDFQKGDIAEGYSVSREKKESFPLTVTSAQKNPTAFYLCASIPGGQLYGYTFGSGTRLTVV.

The rearrangement uses TRBV19 and TRBJ1-4, with 7 bases aligning to TRBD1. The CDR3 has 11 residues. V dropped 10 bases and J dropped 14; count of bases not matched to a gene: 10. Germline V CDR1 and CDR2: LNHDA, SQIVND (reference sequence). The CDR3 DNA reads as TGTGCCACCCGACAGGGACGCAATCTGTTTTTT. It codes for CATRQGRNLFF.

The gene calls are TRBV19 and TRBJ1-2; D might be TRBD1 (6 bases). The length of the CDR3 is 14 residues. Germline CDR1 reads LNHDA; CDR2 reads SQIVND (reference sequence). With 5 bases removed from V and 1 base from J, the gap between germline ends came to 11 bases. CDR3 nucleotide sequence: TGTGCCAGTAGTGGGACAACCTTTAACTATGGCTACACCTTC. This translates into CASSGTTFNYGYTF.

This rearrangement joins TRBV6-1 to TRBJ1-1; no reliable D call. The V gene's germline CDR1 is MNHNS and CDR2 SASEGT. The CDR3 runs 17 residues. Trimming pared 2 bases from V and 1 base from J, leaving 17 bases between. The CDR3 coding sequence is TGTGCCAGCAGTGAACTAGTCTATAGTGAAGCGAACACTGAAGCTTTCTTT. Translating it yields CASSELVYSEANTEAFF.

The chain employs TRBV10-3 and TRBJ1-1; 7 nucleotides align to TRBD1. The germline gives CDR1 ENHRY, CDR2 SYGVKD. There are 15 residues in the CDR3. Losses at the gene ends were 4 bases for V and 3 bases for J; bases not matched to a gene: 8. The CDR3 loop reads CAISAQTGDDTEAFF. CDR3 sequence (DNA): TGTGCCATCAGTGCCCAAACAGGGGATGACACTGAAGCTTTCTTT.

This clone showed up just once. The V and J genes are TRBV27 and TRBJ2-7; 9 nucleotides align to TRBD2. V shed 5 bases and J 5 bases; nucleotides not matched to a gene: 4. The CDR3 length is 13 residues. Germline-derived CDR1 and CDR2 are MNHEY and SMNVEV (reference sequence). As DNA, the CDR3 is TGTGCCAGCAGTGCTAGCGGGGCCAACGAGCAGTACTTC. Its protein is CASSASGANEQYF.

The V gene is TRBV11-3, the J gene TRBJ2-1, with D maybe TRBD1 (6 bases). Germline V gene sequence: CDR1 SGHNT, CDR2 YENEEA. Trimming took 7 bases from V and 3 from J, leaving 16 bases between them. There are 15 residues in the CDR3. Here the CDR3 reads CASTQSGASYNEQFF. CDR3 in DNA: TGTGCCAGCACCCAGTCAGGGGCCAGCTACAATGAGCAGTTCTTC.

This rearrangement joins TRBV6-6 to TRBJ2-5, with D tentatively TRBD2 (5 bases). V dropped 4 bases and J dropped 0 bases, with 9 bases sitting between them. The germline gives CDR1 MNHNY, CDR2 SVGAGI (reference sequence). The CDR3 consists of 14 residues. This CDR3 reads CASSSGVYQETQYF. The CDR3 region has the DNA TGTGCCAGCAGTTCCGGGGTTTACCAAGAGACCCAGTACTTC.

The chain links TRBV15 to TRBJ2-7; 7 bases match TRBD2. Germline V gene data show CDR1 as LNHNV and CDR2 as YYDKDF (reference sequence). CDR3 length: 14 residues. V lost 2 bases, J lost 3 bases, and 4 bases stayed unmatched. The DNA for the CDR3 is TGTGCCACCAGCAGAACTTCGGGGGGCTACGAGCAGTACTTC. Its translation is CATSRTSGGYEQYF.

The chain combines TRBV18 with TRBJ2-7, with a weak D call TRBD2 (6 bases). The CDR3 contains 14 residues. CDR1 and CDR2 (germline): KGHSH, LQKENI. V gave up 2 bases and J gave up 4 bases, with 12 bases separating them. The DNA for the CDR3 is TGTGCCAGCTCACCATCGGGGGACGGTTACGAGCAGTACTTC. It codes for CASSPSGDGYEQYF.

This clone was seen more than once but under ten times. Here the CDR3 reads CASRPRKGASGPQHF. CDR3 nucleotides: TGTGCCAGCCGCCCCAGGAAGGGGGCGAGTGGGCCCCAGCATTTT. The chain couples TRBV2 to TRBJ1-5, with TRBD1 matching 7 bases. Germline V lookup: CDR1 SNHLY, CDR2 FYNNEI. This CDR3 is 15 amino acids long. J gave up 9 bases and V 8 bases, and 16 bases lay outside the gene matches.

This chain uses TRBV7-2 with TRBJ1-1; D might be TRBD1 (6 bases). Germline loops: CDR1 SGHTA, CDR2 FQGNSA. The CDR3 is made up of 14 amino acids. V lost 5 bases, J lost 1 base, and 11 bases lay in between. The CDR3 reads CASSLRTANTEAFF. The CDR3 coding sequence is TGTGCCAGCAGCCTCCGGACAGCGAACACTGAAGCTTTCTTT.

V is TRBV28 and J is TRBJ2-1; no definite D call. The length of the CDR3 is 11 residues. In germline, CDR1 is MDHEN, CDR2 SYDVKM. V lost 6 bases to trimming and J lost 8 bases, with 8 bases between them. The DNA of the CDR3 is TGTGCCAGCAGGTTTCTCGATGAGCAGTTCTTC. Residues: CASRFLDEQFF. Full variable domain (remainder filled in from reference TRBV28 and TRBJ2-1): DVKVTQSSRYLVKRTGEKVFLECVQDMDHENMFWYRQDPGLGLRLIYFSYDVKMKEKGDIPEGYSVSREKKERFSLILESASTNQTSMYLCASRFLDEQFFGPGTRLTVL.

The chain carries TRBV10-1 and TRBJ2-3, with D possibly being TRBD1 (6 bases). In germline, CDR1 is WNHNN, CDR2 SYGVQD (reference sequence). Trimming cost V 2 bases and J 4 bases, with 19 bases left between them. The CDR3 sequence is 17 residues long. The CDR3 region is CASSETGRGLASDTQYF. The CDR3 DNA reads as TGCGCCAGCAGTGAGACTGGAAGGGGGTTAGCCTCAGATACGCAGTATTTT.

The rearrangement joins TRBV28 to TRBJ1-5; a possible D gene is TRBD1 (6 bases). V lost 9 bases, J lost 3 bases, and 18 bases lay in between. The CDR3 has 15 residues. The germline CDR1 and CDR2 sequences are MDHEN and SYDVKM. The CDR3: CASRGGGGYNQPQHF. As DNA, the CDR3 is TGTGCCAGTAGGGGGGGTGGGGGGTACAATCAGCCCCAGCATTTT.

The rearrangement joins TRBV2 to TRBJ2-1; 10 bases are shared with TRBD1. V shed 6 bases, J shed 1 base, and the junction held 12 bases outside the gene matches. The CDR3 consists of 18 residues. Germline assignment: CDR1 SNHLY and CDR2 FYNNEI. CDR3 sequence: CASRVTGGSLFSYNEQFF. The CDR3 bases are TGTGCCAGCAGGGTGACAGGGGGCTCTCTTTTTTCCTACAATGAGCAGTTCTTC.

The chain recombines TRBV11-2 with TRBJ1-1; no clear D gene. This CDR3 spans 12 amino acids. The V and J ends lost 3 bases and 9 bases respectively, with 11 bases between them. Germline V gives CDR1 SGHAT, CDR2 FQNNGV. The CDR3 loop reads CASSFELAKAFF. CDR3 in DNA: TGTGCCAGCAGCTTCGAGCTAGCGAAAGCTTTCTTT.

This chain connects TRBV7-7 to TRBJ2-5, with 12 bases aligning to TRBD2. Unmatched junction bases numbered 1, after V lost 4 bases and J lost 4 bases. Germline CDR1 reads SSHAT; CDR2 reads FNYEAQ (reference sequence). CDR3 size: 14 residues. This chain's CDR3 is CASSSGLAGETQYF. The DNA for the CDR3 is TGTGCCAGCAGCTCGGGACTAGCGGGAGAGACCCAGTACTTC.

The table lists this clone with a few counts. The gene calls are TRBV5-1 and TRBJ2-7; TRBD2 matches at 9 bases. CDR1 SGHRS and CDR2 YFSETQ come from the germline V gene. The CDR3 runs 15 residues. Trimming cost V 0 bases and J 5 bases; bases outside gene matches: 6. The CDR3 DNA is TGCGCCAGCAGCTTGGTGTTAGCGGGAGATAACGAGCAGTACTTC. Protein product: CASSLVLAGDNEQYF.

The count of this clone is one. The chain employs TRBV28 and TRBJ2-7; 9 bases are shared with TRBD2. This CDR3 comprises 14 residues. CDR1 and CDR2 from the germline V gene are MDHEN and SYDVKM. V shed 3 bases, J shed 4 bases, and the junction held 4 bases outside the gene matches. The CDR3 nucleotides read TGTGCCAGCAGTTTCCGAAGCGGGAGGTACGAGCAGTACTTC. Translated: CASSFRSGRYEQYF.

The chain uses TRBV27 and TRBJ1-2; the D gene is possibly TRBD1 (5 bases). The CDR3 loop spans 12 amino acids. CDR1 MNHEY and CDR2 SMNVEV come from the germline V gene (reference sequence). V shed 4 bases and J shed 5 bases, with 8 bases lying between them. CDR3 DNA sequence: TGTGCCAGCAGTTCAGGGCGATATGGCTACACCTTC. It codes for CASSSGRYGYTF.

The rearrangement links TRBV11-2 to TRBJ1-1; no firm D call. The V end was cut by 8 bases, the J end by 4 bases, with 8 bases between. This CDR3 is built from 11 residues. The V gene's germline CDR1 is SGHAT and CDR2 FQNNGV. CDR3 bases: TGTGCCAGCCTAAGCGGCACTGAAGCTTTCTTT. It codes for CASLSGTEAFF.

V is TRBV10-3 and J is TRBJ1-4, with D perhaps matching TRBD1 (5 bases). Trimming left V 3 bases short and J 8 bases short, with 16 bases between. This CDR3 comprises 15 residues. Germline V lookup: CDR1 ENHRY, CDR2 SYGVKD. The CDR3 DNA sequence: TGTGCCATCAGTGATCAAACGCAGGGTGGGGAAAAACTGTTTTTT. This codes for CAISDQTQGGEKLFF.

The V gene is TRBV7-9, the J gene TRBJ2-7; D may be TRBD1 (6 bases). CDR1 and CDR2 (germline): SEHNR, FQNEAQ (reference sequence). V was pared by 5 bases and J by 0 bases, with 11 bases between. The length of the CDR3 is 14 residues. The CDR3 reads CASSPQGISYEQYF. The DNA for the CDR3 is TGTGCCAGCAGCCCCCAGGGGATCTCCTACGAGCAGTACTTC.

J is TRBJ2-3 and V is TRBV30; D not resolved. V dropped 0 bases and J dropped 0 bases, with 10 bases sitting between them. CDR3 length: 15 amino acids. Germline V CDR1 and CDR2: GTSNPN, SVGIG (reference sequence). The CDR3: CAWSVPQLSTDTQYF. In DNA form, the CDR3 reads TGTGCCTGGAGTGTGCCACAGCTTAGCACAGATACGCAGTATTTT.

The rearrangement uses TRBV6-1 and TRBJ2-5; tentative D call: TRBD2 (6 bases). The CDR3 is 14 residues long. Trimming took 8 bases from V and 0 from J, leaving 13 bases between them. Germline V gene data show CDR1 as MNHNS and CDR2 as SASEGT. DNA of the CDR3: TGTGCCAGCCTCCTGGGACTCTACCAAGAGACCCAGTACTTC. Its translation: CASLLGLYQETQYF.

The J gene is TRBJ1-2, the V gene TRBV27; the D gene is possibly TRBD1 (6 bases). CDR3 length equals 14 residues. The V end was cut by 9 bases, the J end by 1 base, with 15 bases between. CDR1 is MNHEY, CDR2 SMNVEV, per germline (reference sequence). Here the CDR3 DNA reads TGTGCCAGTTCCCCGGACAGTCTTAACTATGGCTACACCTTC. This sequence encodes CASSPDSLNYGYTF.

The chain employs TRBV27 and TRBJ2-1; possible D gene TRBD2, 6 bases. Trimming pared 3 bases from V and 5 bases from J, leaving 8 bases between. The CDR3 covers 13 residues. The germline V gene has CDR1 MNHEY and CDR2 SMNVEV (reference sequence). Here the CDR3 reads CASSFGGDNEQFF. In nucleotides, the CDR3 is TGTGCCAGCAGTTTCGGGGGAGACAATGAGCAGTTCTTC.

The chain employs TRBV30 and TRBJ2-2; TRBD2 matches at 7 bases. This CDR3 has 16 amino acids. J gave up 6 bases and V 2 bases, and 12 bases lay outside the gene matches. The V gene's germline CDR1 is GTSNPN and CDR2 SVGIG (reference sequence). CDR3 nucleotide sequence: TGTGCCTGGAGTCTTGGCGGGAGTGTAAGGGCCGGGGAGCTGTTTTTT. Encoded protein: CAWSLGGSVRAGELFF.